Following are 22 T cell receptor beta chains from one sample sequenced in a study of PD-1 blockade in classical Hodgkin lymphoma. Assay: immunoSEQ multiplex PCR; the TCRdb copy retains only in-frame clones and omits some. The sample has roughly 100,000 clones, roughly nine tenths seen once. Indicated time point: cycle 4 day 1 (C4D1), after 6 weeks of nivolumab. Every one of the patients relapsed after autologous stem cell transplantation (brentuximab vedotin exposure was variable). The source material was peripheral blood mononuclear cells (PBMCs), sampled before the fourth cycle of nivolumab. The receptors come from a human donor with classical Hodgkin lymphoma.

The rearrangement uses TRBV9 and TRBJ2-7, with 8 positions matching TRBD2. The V segment lost 0 bases and the J segment 5 bases; nucleotides outside the gene matches: 1. This CDR3 contains 13 residues. In germline, CDR1 is SGDLS, CDR2 YYNGEE. CDR3 nucleotides: TGTGCCAGCAGCGTAGCGGGAGGGCACGAGCAGTACTTC. Residues: CASSVAGGHEQYF.

CDR3 coding DNA: TGTGCCAGCAGTAAATCTCAGGGTCCTTATGGCTACACCTTC. This translates into CASSKSQGPYGYTF. The chain employs TRBV6-5 and TRBJ1-2, with D possibly matching TRBD1 (5 bases). Germline lookup yields CDR1 MNHEY and CDR2 SVGAGI. Trimming left V 5 bases short and J 5 bases short, with 15 bases between. This CDR3 contains 14 residues.

The V and J genes are TRBV7-6 and TRBJ1-4; 7 bases are a match to TRBD1. Germline CDR1 and CDR2: SGHVS and FNYEAQ. The CDR3 covers 13 residues. V lost 6 bases to trimming and J lost 7 bases; unmatched junction nucleotides: 5. CDR3 in DNA: TGTGCCAGCAGAACAGGGGAGGGTGAAAAACTGTTTTTT. This gives the protein CASRTGEGEKLFF.

This chain joins TRBV19 and TRBJ2-7, with TRBD2 matching 10 bases. The CDR3 length is 15 residues. The germline V gene has CDR1 LNHDA and CDR2 SQIVND (reference sequence). V lost 4 bases to trimming and J lost 3 bases; unmatched junction nucleotides: 6. The CDR3: CASSTLAGVSYEQYF. CDR3 DNA: TGTGCCAGTAGTACCCTAGCGGGAGTCAGCTACGAGCAGTACTTC.

The chain links TRBV4-2 to TRBJ2-1, with 11 nucleotides matching TRBD2. The CDR3 length is 17 residues. Germline values: CDR1 LGHNA, CDR2 YNFKEQ. V lost 0 bases to trimming and J lost 4 bases; unmatched junction nucleotides: 5. The CDR3 region has the DNA TGTGCCAGCAGCCAAGATGATAGGACTAGCGGGTACAATGAGCAGTTCTTC. Translation: CASSQDDRTSGYNEQFF.

This clone was observed a few times. The chain combines TRBV20-1 with TRBJ2-3; TRBD1 might be the D (6 bases). This CDR3 is 11 amino acids long. Per the germline V gene, CDR1 is DFQATT and CDR2 is SNEGSKA (reference sequence). Between the trimmed V and J ends, which lost 4 bases and 4 bases, there was a span of 6 bases. CDR3 sequence: CSANRADTQYF. CDR3 nucleotide sequence: TGCAGTGCTAACAGGGCAGATACGCAGTATTTT.

The chain has TRBV29-1 and TRBJ2-3; D possibly corresponds to TRBD2 (5 bases). This CDR3 has 14 residues. The ends were cut back, 2 bases at V and 1 base at J, with 10 bases in the middle. From germline, CDR1 is SQVTM and CDR2 ANQGSEA. CDR3 DNA sequence: TGCAGCGTTGAACGGGATTGGGGCACAGATACGCAGTATTTT. Translating it yields CSVERDWGTDTQYF.

The rearrangement links TRBV19 to TRBJ1-1; no clear D gene. CDR3 length equals 11 residues. Germline-derived CDR1 and CDR2 are LNHDA and SQIVND (reference sequence). The V and J ends lost 8 bases and 6 bases respectively, with 10 bases between them. The CDR3 sequence is CASVSPPEAFF. The CDR3 coding sequence is TGTGCCAGTGTAAGTCCCCCTGAAGCTTTCTTT.

The chain employs TRBV2 and TRBJ1-4; D perhaps matches TRBD1 (6 bases). V was cut by 6 bases and J by 0 bases, with 8 bases left in between. This CDR3 has 14 amino acids. CDR1 is SNHLY, CDR2 FYNNEI, per germline. In DNA form, the CDR3 reads TGTGCCAGCAGATGGACAGCAACTAATGAAAAACTGTTTTTT. It codes for CASRWTATNEKLFF.

The CDR3 bases are TGTGCCTGGAGTGTATCCTTTGGGGAGCAGTTCTTC. Translated: CAWSVSFGEQFF. This rearrangement joins TRBV30 to TRBJ2-1; no reliable D call. Trimming cost V 0 bases and J 10 bases, with 10 bases left between them. This CDR3 has 12 residues. CDR1 and CDR2 (germline): GTSNPN, SVGIG (reference sequence).

V usage is TRBV28 and J usage is TRBJ2-7; D possibly corresponds to TRBD2 (5 bases). The V gene's germline CDR1 is MDHEN and CDR2 SYDVKM. Trimming cost V 10 bases and J 0 bases, with 16 bases left between them. This CDR3 region has 14 residues. This chain's CDR3 is CAIRGSISSYEQYF. CDR3 nucleotides: TGTGCCATACGGGGTAGCATTTCCTCCTACGAGCAGTACTTC.

This chain connects TRBV7-2 to TRBJ2-2; D tentatively fits TRBD1 or TRBD2 (5 bases each). The V gene lost 4 bases and the J gene lost 0 bases, with 12 bases spanning the gap. The CDR3 contains 16 residues. Germline V gene data show CDR1 as SGHTA and CDR2 as FQGNSA. CDR3 region: CASSSAGTPNTGELFF. The CDR3 nucleotides are TGTGCCAGCAGCTCCGCCGGGACCCCGAACACCGGGGAGCTGTTTTTT.

The gene calls are TRBV7-7 and TRBJ2-5; the match to TRBD2 covers 12 bases. Germline V gene data show CDR1 as SSHAT and CDR2 as FNYEAQ (reference sequence). V dropped 4 bases and J dropped 3; count of bases not matched to a gene: 6. CDR3 size: 16 residues. CDR3 in DNA: TGTGCCAGCAGCTGGCTAGCGGGAGGGAGGGAAGAGACCCAGTACTTC. The encoded protein is CASSWLAGGREETQYF.

The rearrangement joins TRBV7-9 to TRBJ2-7; 13 bases match TRBD2. The CDR3 runs 16 residues. With 3 bases clipped from V and 3 bases from J, the junction kept 5 bases outside the gene matches. Germline assignment: CDR1 SEHNR and CDR2 FQNEAQ (reference sequence). CDR3 residues: CASSFLTSGRFYEQYF. As DNA, the CDR3 is TGTGCCAGCAGCTTCTTGACTAGCGGGAGGTTCTACGAGCAGTACTTC.

The chain carries TRBV29-1 and TRBJ1-1; D may be TRBD1 (5 bases). V lost 2 bases, J lost 4 bases, and 14 bases lay in between. CDR3 length: 14 amino acids. Germline V CDR1 and CDR2: SQVTM, ANQGSEA. The CDR3 region has the DNA TGCAGCGTTGAATTCAGGGTCAGTGGCACTGAAGCTTTCTTT. Protein sequence: CSVEFRVSGTEAFF. The full variable domain, with the rest looked up from reference TRBV29-1 and TRBJ1-1, is SAVISQKPSRDICQRGTSLTIQCQVDSQVTMMFWYRQQPGQSLTLIATANQGSEATYESGFVIDKFPISRPNLTFSTLTVSNMSPEDSSIYLCSVEFRVSGTEAFFGQGTRLTVV.

The chain uses TRBV7-2 and TRBJ2-3; 7 bases fit TRBD1. The V and J ends lost 7 bases and 11 bases, in that order; junction bases with no gene match: 12. This CDR3 spans 13 amino acids. Germline CDR1 and CDR2: SGHTA and FQGNSA. The CDR3 nucleotides are TGTGCCAGCACTAACTGGGACAGAGAGAAGCAGTATTTT. Protein product: CASTNWDREKQYF.

This clone was seen only a few times. The CDR3 DNA reads as TGTGCCAGCAGCTTCTGGAGCGGGGACCTGCAGTTCTTC. This sequence encodes CASSFWSGDLQFF. J is TRBJ2-1 and V is TRBV11-2; 7 bases are shared with TRBD2. From germline, CDR1 is SGHAT and CDR2 FQNNGV. Losses at the gene ends were 3 bases for V and 12 bases for J; bases not matched to a gene: 8. This CDR3 comprises 13 residues.

The chain couples TRBV29-1 to TRBJ2-2, with TRBD2 matching 13 bases. V lost 6 bases and J lost 6; bases outside the gene matches: 4. Germline V gene sequence: CDR1 SQVTM, CDR2 ANQGSEA. This CDR3 has 14 residues. As DNA, the CDR3 is TGCAGCGTCCGAGGACTAGCGGGAGCCGGGGAGCTGTTTTTT. Residues: CSVRGLAGAGELFF.

The gene calls are TRBV7-9 and TRBJ1-1; no clear D gene. CDR1 SEHNR and CDR2 FQNEAQ come from the germline V gene (reference sequence). This CDR3 region has 13 residues. V was trimmed by 5 bases and J by 0 bases, leaving 7 bases between them. The DNA for the CDR3 is TGTGCCAGCAGCCTGGGCATGAACACTGAAGCTTTCTTT. This encodes CASSLGMNTEAFF. Supplemented by reference TRBV7-9 and TRBJ1-1, the full variable domain reads DTGVSQNPRHKITKRGQNVTFRCDPISEHNRLYWYRQTLGQGPEFLTYFQNEAQLEKSRLLSDRFSAERPKGSFSTLEIQRTEQGDSAMYLCASSLGMNTEAFFGQGTRLTVV.

The chain combines TRBV19 with TRBJ2-3, with D maybe TRBD2 (5 bases). The germline gives CDR1 LNHDA, CDR2 SQIVND (reference sequence). Trimming took 6 bases from V and 4 from J, leaving 17 bases between them. The CDR3 runs to 15 residues. DNA for the CDR3: TGTGCCAGTAGGCCGTCGGGAATTGGGGCAGATACGCAGTATTTT. Its translation: CASRPSGIGADTQYF.

This sequence joins TRBV28 and TRBJ2-1; no clear D. Germline V lookup: CDR1 MDHEN, CDR2 SYDVKM. This CDR3 region has 17 residues. Trimming shortened V by 4 bases and J by 0 bases, and 16 bases separated the two germline ends. The CDR3 spells CASSSHLALSSYNEQFF. The DNA for the CDR3 is TGTGCCAGCAGTTCCCATTTGGCGCTCTCCTCCTACAATGAGCAGTTCTTC.

The chain employs TRBV4-3 and TRBJ1-1, with no clear D. The V end was cut by 1 base, the J end by 4 bases, with 7 bases between. From germline, CDR1 is LGHNA and CDR2 YSLEER. CDR3 length equals 13 residues. The CDR3 sequence: CASSQAASTEAFF. In DNA form, the CDR3 reads TGCGCCAGCAGCCAAGCCGCCTCCACTGAAGCTTTCTTT.